This TCR beta chain was profiled in a study of blood T cell repertoires in COVID-19. Study-level information: The United States, Italy and Spain supplied acute and convalescent COVID-19 samples. From T cells, B-cell-depleted T cells, or PBMCs came the material, which was cDNA or gDNA.

This clone has more than one count but fewer than ten. In the original workflow: The authors estimated nucleated cell counts from reference gene primer amplification. Some clones are missing from TCRdb's copy, which holds only in-frame ones; the method was immunoSEQ multiplex PCR. The V and J calls and clone size come from that table; D and trimming were worked out from the DNA. Of some 72,000 clones listed, around nine tenths are singletons. Trimming removed 3 bases from V and 4 bases from J; junction bases left unmatched: 0. Germline V gene sequence: CDR1 LGHDT, CDR2 YNNKEL (reference sequence). The CDR3 covers 13 residues.

The source is a man in his forties or fifties with active or convalescent COVID-19. Sequencing was carried out using peripheral blood. The chain couples TRBV3-1 (or the pseudogene TRBV3-2) to TRBJ2-5; 9 bases match TRBD1. The CDR3 spells CASSQGQGETQYF. CDR3 nucleotides: TGTGCCAGCAGCCAGGGACAGGGAGAGACCCAGTACTTC.